Below, 21 T cell receptor beta chains from the same sample are listed, as sequenced in a study of blood T cell repertoires in COVID-19. Profiling relied on immunoSEQ multiplex PCR, and the TCRdb table lists in-frame clones only, not all of them. Of fewer than 250,000 clones in the sample, 92% were seen once. Sequencing input: peripheral blood. The source is a man aged 60 to 75 with COVID-19, enrolled during active disease.

This chain joins TRBV18 and TRBJ2-7; 8 bases align to TRBD2. The V gene end was trimmed by 5 bases and the J gene end by 0 bases; junction bases not matched to a gene: 18. The CDR3 has 19 residues. Per germline, CDR1 KGHSH and CDR2 LQKENI. The CDR3 region is CASSSLSSRGAGSSYEQYF. In DNA, the CDR3 is TGTGCCAGCTCATCCCTCTCCTCGCGGGGGGCAGGGAGCTCCTACGAGCAGTACTTC.

This clone was recorded only once. The CDR3 spells CASSERTSGGMQETQYF. The CDR3 region has the DNA TGTGCCAGCAGTGAACGGACTAGCGGGGGGATGCAAGAGACCCAGTACTTC. The chain has TRBV28 and TRBJ2-5, with 14 positions matching TRBD2. CDR3 size: 17 residues. The germline gives CDR1 MDHEN, CDR2 SYDVKM. With V trimmed by 5 bases and J by 2 bases, 7 bases remained unmatched.

CDR3 residues: CASRETGATGELFF. The CDR3 DNA follows: TGCGCCAGCAGAGAGACAGGGGCTACCGGGGAGCTGTTTTTT. This chain joins TRBV5-1 and TRBJ2-2; TRBD1 matches at 8 bases. Losses at the gene ends were 5 bases for V and 5 bases for J; bases not matched to a gene: 5. The CDR3 runs 14 residues. The germline CDR1 and CDR2 sequences are SGHRS and YFSETQ.

This chain joins TRBV3-1 (or the pseudogene TRBV3-2) and TRBJ1-1; possibly TRBD1 for D (5 bases). This CDR3 is 14 amino acids long. Germline V gives CDR1 LGHDT, CDR2 YNNKEL (reference sequence). Trimming took 3 bases from V and 2 from J, leaving 10 bases between them. The CDR3 reads CASSQGLPNTEAFF. CDR3 sequence (DNA): TGTGCCAGCAGCCAGGGACTTCCAAACACTGAAGCTTTCTTT.

Here the CDR3 reads CASRFAGTNTGELFF. CDR3 DNA sequence: TGTGCCAGCAGGTTCGCGGGTACGAACACCGGGGAGCTGTTTTTT. This chain joins TRBV25-1 and TRBJ2-2; a weak D match, TRBD2 (5 bases). The CDR3 contains 15 residues. Trimming shortened V by 6 bases and J by 0 bases, and 11 bases separated the two germline ends. The germline gives CDR1 MGHDK, CDR2 SYGVNS.

This clone is a singleton in its sample. The chain has TRBV4-3 and TRBJ2-2; D is unresolved. The CDR3 covers 15 residues. Deletions cut 4 bases from V and 4 bases from J, with 13 bases between. Germline lookup yields CDR1 LGHNA and CDR2 YSLEER. Here the CDR3 DNA reads TGCGCCAGCAGCCGGAACACCAGGTCCACCGGGGAGCTGTTTTTT. It encodes CASSRNTRSTGELFF.

The chain carries TRBV3-1 (or the pseudogene TRBV3-2) and TRBJ2-7; TRBD2 is a possible D gene (5 bases). The CDR3 consists of 17 residues. Germline V lookup: CDR1 LGHDT, CDR2 YNNKEL (reference sequence). Trimming shortened V by 3 bases and J by 6 bases, and 24 bases separated the two germline ends. The DNA of the CDR3 is TGTGCCAGCAGCCAGGAGGCGCGACCCCTTTCCCTCTCCGAGCAGTACTTC. Its protein product is CASSQEARPLSLSEQYF.

This clone occurred a few times. The rearrangement links TRBV3-1 (or the pseudogene TRBV3-2) to TRBJ2-5, with D maybe TRBD1 (5 bases). The CDR3 is 18 residues long. V lost 0 bases, J lost 7 bases, and 24 bases lay in between. Germline-derived CDR1 and CDR2 are LGHDT and YNNKEL (reference sequence). CDR3 protein: CASSQELTGTSRRRTQYF. CDR3 bases: TGTGCCAGCAGCCAAGAACTTACAGGTACGAGCCGGCGACGGACCCAGTACTTC.

This chain links TRBV6-6 with TRBJ2-3; TRBD2 matches 10 bases. The CDR3 extends over 16 amino acids. CDR1 is MNHNY and CDR2 is SVGAGI in the germline V gene (reference sequence). V dropped 2 bases and J dropped 5; count of bases not matched to a gene: 7. The CDR3 DNA sequence: TGTGCCAGCAGTTACGAAGCGGGGGGGTCGAGAGATACGCAGTATTTT. Its protein product is CASSYEAGGSRDTQYF.

This clone came up a few times. This chain uses TRBV19 with TRBJ2-3; a possible D gene is TRBD2 (5 bases). The germline V gene encodes CDR1 LNHDA and CDR2 SQIVND (reference sequence). Trimming cost V 3 bases and J 1 base, with 11 bases left between them. The CDR3 runs to 15 residues. CDR3 DNA: TGTGCCAGTAGTATTGTCGGGATACGCACAGATACGCAGTATTTT. It codes for CASSIVGIRTDTQYF.

In its sample, this clone was seen once. The chain employs TRBV4-1 and TRBJ1-5; D unresolved. In germline, CDR1 is MGHRA, CDR2 YSYEKL. Trimming took off 0 bases at V and 2 bases at J, with 8 bases between the two ends. This CDR3 is built from 15 residues. The CDR3 sequence is CASSQDSGRNQPQHF. In DNA form, the CDR3 reads TGCGCCAGCAGCCAAGATTCAGGTCGCAATCAGCCCCAGCATTTT.

V gene TRBV25-1 combines with J gene TRBJ1-1; D is perhaps TRBD1 (5 bases). Germline V gives CDR1 MGHDK, CDR2 SYGVNS. With 4 bases removed from V and 13 bases from J, the gap between germline ends came to 13 bases. The CDR3 covers 11 residues. The CDR3 sequence is CASSGGQGGFF. DNA for the CDR3: TGTGCCAGCAGTGGGGGCCAGGGAGGTTTCTTT.

The CDR3 protein is CASSYLGVKGYEQYF. In nucleotides, the CDR3 is TGTGCCAGCAGTTACCTAGGGGTAAAAGGCTACGAGCAGTACTTC. The rearrangement links TRBV6-5 to TRBJ2-7; D might be TRBD1 (5 bases). Germline values: CDR1 MNHEY, CDR2 SVGAGI. Trimming left V 2 bases short and J 3 bases short, with 14 bases between. The CDR3 extends over 15 amino acids.

The J gene is TRBJ1-2, the V gene TRBV28; 8 bases are a match to TRBD1. The CDR3 spans 12 residues. The junction had 4 bases not matched to a gene; V was cut back by 6 bases and J by 7 bases. Per germline, CDR1 MDHEN and CDR2 SYDVKM. CDR3 sequence reads: CASRSGGAGYTF. In nucleotides, the CDR3 is TGTGCCAGCAGGTCAGGGGGCGCTGGCTACACCTTC.

This clone was recorded only once. The chain employs TRBV6-1 and TRBJ2-3, with D perhaps matching TRBD2 (5 bases). CDR1 MNHNS and CDR2 SASEGT come from the germline V gene. V gave up 3 bases and J gave up 3 bases, with 13 bases separating them. The CDR3 runs 15 residues. The CDR3 nucleotides read TGTGCCAGCAGTGAGCGCCTAGCAGGAACAGATACGCAGTATTTT. Its translation is CASSERLAGTDTQYF.

This clone was seen a handful of times. The chain combines TRBV4-3 with TRBJ1-6; D is uncertain. From germline, CDR1 is LGHNA and CDR2 YSLEER. This CDR3 region has 16 residues. V lost 5 bases to trimming and J lost 7 bases, with 18 bases between them. CDR3 DNA sequence: TGCGCCAGCAGCTCAACCAGCGGGCTGGGGAATTCACCCCTCCACTTT. Its translation: CASSSTSGLGNSPLHF.

This rearrangement joins TRBV10-2 to TRBJ1-4, with TRBD1 matching over 12 bases. Germline V CDR1 and CDR2: WSHSY, SAAADI. The ends lost 6 bases at V and 10 bases at J; junction bases unmatched: 9. This CDR3 has 15 amino acids. The DNA for the CDR3 is TGCGCCAGCAGCGACGGGACAGGGGGCCGAGTAAAACTGTTTTTT. Protein sequence: CASSDGTGGRVKLFF.

This clone came up once. This chain joins TRBV27 and TRBJ1-5, with 8 bases that match TRBD1. CDR3 length: 14 residues. The germline gives CDR1 MNHEY, CDR2 SMNVEV (reference sequence). J lost 11 bases, V lost 2 bases, and 8 bases had no gene match. CDR3 in amino acids: CASSLTRQGTAQHF. In nucleotides, the CDR3 is TGTGCCAGCAGTTTAACCAGACAGGGGACGGCCCAGCATTTT.

V usage is TRBV27 and J usage is TRBJ1-5, with TRBD1 as a possible D gene (5 bases). The germline V and J ends were trimmed by 4 bases and 6 bases, with 13 bases remaining between them. CDR3 size: 14 residues. Germline lookup yields CDR1 MNHEY and CDR2 SMNVEV (reference sequence). The CDR3 sequence is CASSSRGRGQPQHF. The DNA of the CDR3 is TGTGCCAGCAGTTCAAGAGGGAGGGGTCAGCCCCAGCATTTT.

The V call is TRBV7-2, the J call TRBJ1-3; 10 bases are a match to TRBD1. The CDR3 contains 16 residues. Germline CDR1 reads SGHTA; CDR2 reads FQGNSA. V gave up 4 bases and J gave up 3 bases; unmatched junction bases: 6. The DNA for the CDR3 is TGTGCCAGCAGCTCGAGACAGGGGGCAGGTGGAAACACCATATATTTT. The encoded protein is CASSSRQGAGGNTIYF.

This chain connects TRBV7-6 to TRBJ2-1, with 7 positions matching TRBD2. Per the germline V gene, CDR1 is SGHVS and CDR2 is FNYEAQ. Trimming took 0 bases from V and 3 from J; bases not matched to a gene: 8. The CDR3 totals 17 residues. This CDR3 is CASSLAVGGSDYNEQFF. The CDR3 bases are TGTGCCAGCAGCTTAGCGGTCGGGGGGTCCGACTACAATGAGCAGTTCTTC.